What follows describes a single TCR beta chain. Its antigen is unidentified. This specimen belongs to a study of cytomegalovirus exposure and HLA in healthy donors. Findings of the study overall: Later analysis associated a missense DCLRE1C variant with TCR beta V- and J-gene trimming.

The CDR3 loop spans 13 amino acids. Germline assignment: CDR1 ENHRY and CDR2 SYGVKD. V gave up 6 bases and J gave up 0 bases, with 8 bases separating them. PCR primers comprised 60 Vbeta and 13 Jbeta primers. The authors' processing: Unique TCR beta chains numbered about 79 million in a later analysis, with some 9.9 million shared. The method was immunoSEQ multiplex PCR; TCRdb's version includes in-frame clones alone and lacks a portion of them. That table is the source of V, J and clone size, and D and trimming were worked out from the DNA. Among roughly 150,000 clones listed, about 75% were seen once.

This receptor was obtained from a man between 18 and 29 years old in good health and CMV-seropositive. The chain couples TRBV10-3 to TRBJ2-5; possibly TRBD1 for D (6 bases). Sequenced material: PBMCs. CDR3 region: CAIRRTDQETQYF. The CDR3 region has the DNA TGTGCCATCAGGAGGACAGACCAAGAGACCCAGTACTTC.